The clone carrying this TCR beta chain is judged medium-sized. Its antigen remains unknown. Mouse names are used for the genes. Sequencing ends 1 residue short of the CDR3 end; the germline J gene provides the rest. Germline CDR1 reads KGHPV; CDR2 reads FQNQEV (reference sequence). The CDR3 is 14 amino acids. V was cut by 2 bases and J by 4 bases, with 8 bases left in between. Stated time point: mouse harvest day 14 after allogeneic transplant. The graft held 10^6 splenic CD5+ T cells and 10^7 T-cell-depleted bone marrow cells. B6 (H2b) cells into BALB/c (H2d) mice; tissues taken at day 7 or 14. Profiled with immunoSEQ multiplex PCR; TCRdb holds only in-frame clones, not every one. The data show more than 2,500 clones, 35% to 50% seen once. This sample was included in a study of tissue T cells after allogeneic stem cell transplantation. The study, taken as a whole, reports: Some tissue clones might be persisting host cells; their alloreactivity or antigen specificity was not determined.

V usage is TRBV26 and J usage is TRBJ1-4; perhaps TRBD1 as D (6 bases). Specimen: lymph node tissue. This receptor was taken from a female BALB/c mouse given C57BL/6 T cells with graft-versus-host disease after an allogeneic hematopoietic cell transplant. The CDR3 loop reads CASSLGGRNERLFF. The DNA read from the CDR3 is TGTGCCAGCAGTCTGGGGGGGCGCAACGAAAGATTATTT.